This TCR beta chain was sequenced in a study of T-cell reconstitution after alpha-beta-depleted transplantation in children listed by TCRdb under 2016. Context from the whole study: Using TCR repertoire profiling, the study followed T-cell immune reconstitution in a quantitative way in children after TCRalphabeta/CD19-depleted allogeneic hematopoietic cell transplantation.

The research as a whole found: Hyperexpanded clone frequencies declined over subsequent months; after one year, T-cell counts and TCRbeta diversity were mostly attributed to newly produced T cells. In some patients, the high TCRbeta diversity seen at day 60 was put down to recipient T cells and intrathymic progenitors that had survived conditioning. The apparently early recovery of alphabetaT-cell counts about two months after transplant reportedly depended on only several hundred rapidly expanded clones that came from non-depleted graft cells.

The library was obtained by PCR. The listed sequencing device is Illumina HiSeq 2500. TCR libraries were prepared with molecular barcoding, using unique molecular identifiers to normalize TCRbeta repertoire quantification. TCRdb reran the public reads through fastp at Q25 and MiXCR, keeping productive beta chains. Every CDR3 protein is listed once, alongside the most common genes and DNA of its rows. The sample table shows more than 200,000 distinct CDR3 sequences, and approximately 15% are seen once. The ten biggest clones cover around two fifths of the sample. The sample's treatment or condition label, in plain terms: allogeneic hematopoietic cell transplantation with graft depleted of TCRalphabeta T cells and CD19 B cells. TCRalphabeta/CD19-depleted allogeneic hematopoietic cell grafts were given to the transplant recipients, all of whom were children. This clonotype was counted between two and nine times. This clone's antigen is unknown. Base qualities were left out, and no much larger clone turns up one base away.

This material consisted of PBMCs, mostly from graft donor cells, taken 360 days after TCRalphabeta/CD19-depleted stem cell transplant. The origin of this receptor is a male patient aged 2 to 9 who had a stem cell transplant for acute lymphoblastic leukemia, so the T cells may come from the graft donor.

The CDR3 loop reads CASSMGVNYEQYF. The DNA sequence follows: TGTGCCAGTAGTATGGGAGTGAACTACGAGCAGTACTTC. The receptor chain draws on TRBV19 and TRBJ2-7; matching of 5 bases hints at TRBD2 as the D gene. Trimming costs V 3 bases and J 3 bases, and their ends lie 9 bases apart. In the germline V gene (reference sequence), CDR1 corresponds to LNHDA and CDR2 to SQIVND. The CDR3 sequence holds 13 residues, the cysteine and phenylalanine included. CDR3 DNA only is kept here, 39 bases in frame from base 1.